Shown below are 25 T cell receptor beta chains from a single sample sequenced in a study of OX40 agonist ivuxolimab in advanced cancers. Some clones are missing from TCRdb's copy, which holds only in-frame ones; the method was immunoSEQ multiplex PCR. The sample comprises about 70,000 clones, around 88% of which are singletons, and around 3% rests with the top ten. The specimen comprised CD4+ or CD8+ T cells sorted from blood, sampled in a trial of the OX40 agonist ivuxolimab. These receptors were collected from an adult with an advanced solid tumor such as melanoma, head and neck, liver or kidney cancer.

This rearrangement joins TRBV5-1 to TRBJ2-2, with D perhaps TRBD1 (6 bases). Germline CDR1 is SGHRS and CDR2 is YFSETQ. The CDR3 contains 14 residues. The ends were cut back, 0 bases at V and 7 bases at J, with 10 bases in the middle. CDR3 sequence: CASSLDRENGELFF. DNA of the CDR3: TGCGCCAGCAGCTTGGACAGGGAAAACGGGGAGCTGTTTTTT.

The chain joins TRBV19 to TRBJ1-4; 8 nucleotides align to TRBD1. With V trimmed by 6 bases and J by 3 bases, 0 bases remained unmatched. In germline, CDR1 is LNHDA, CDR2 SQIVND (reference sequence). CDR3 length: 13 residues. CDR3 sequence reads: CASRDRANEKLFF. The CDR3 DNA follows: TGTGCCAGTAGGGACAGGGCTAATGAAAAACTGTTTTTT.

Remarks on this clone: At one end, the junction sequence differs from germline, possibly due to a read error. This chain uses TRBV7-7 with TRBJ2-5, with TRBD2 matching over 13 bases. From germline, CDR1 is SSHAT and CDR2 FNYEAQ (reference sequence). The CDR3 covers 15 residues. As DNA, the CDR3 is TGTGCTAGCAGCTTTGGACTAGCGGGAGAAGAGACCCAGTACTTC. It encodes CASSFGLAGEETQYF.

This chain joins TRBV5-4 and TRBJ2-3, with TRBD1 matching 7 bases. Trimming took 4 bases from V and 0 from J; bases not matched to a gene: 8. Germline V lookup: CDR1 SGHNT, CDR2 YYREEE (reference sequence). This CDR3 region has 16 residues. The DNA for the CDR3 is TGTGCCAGCAGCCCTACAGGGGCTACTAGCACAGATACGCAGTATTTT. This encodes CASSPTGATSTDTQYF.

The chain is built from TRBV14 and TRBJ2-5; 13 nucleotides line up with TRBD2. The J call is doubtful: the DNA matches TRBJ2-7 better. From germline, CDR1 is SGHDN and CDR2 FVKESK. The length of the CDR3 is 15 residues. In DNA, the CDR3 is TGTGCCAGCAGCCAAGGACTAGCGGGAGGTTACGAGCAGTACTTC. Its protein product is CASSQGLAGGYEQYF.

This CDR3 is CASRQGDFLNTEAFF. The CDR3 DNA reads TGTGCCAGCAGACAGGGGGATTTCTTGAACACTGAAGCTTTCTTT. The chain links TRBV2 to TRBJ1-1, with 8 bases matching TRBD1. This CDR3 spans 15 amino acids. V lost 6 bases, J lost 0 bases, and 6 bases stayed unmatched. From germline, CDR1 is SNHLY and CDR2 FYNNEI.

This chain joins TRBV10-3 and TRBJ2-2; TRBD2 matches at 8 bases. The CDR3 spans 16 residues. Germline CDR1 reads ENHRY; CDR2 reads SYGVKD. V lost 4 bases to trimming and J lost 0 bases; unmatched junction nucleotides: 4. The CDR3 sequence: CAISARGGTNTGELFF. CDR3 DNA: TGTGCCATCAGTGCCCGGGGGGGCACGAACACCGGGGAGCTGTTTTTT.

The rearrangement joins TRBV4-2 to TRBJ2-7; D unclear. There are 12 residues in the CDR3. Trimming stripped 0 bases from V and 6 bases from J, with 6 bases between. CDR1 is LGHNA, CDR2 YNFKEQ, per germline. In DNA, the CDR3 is TGTGCCAGCAGCCAAGATCGGACCGAGCAGTACTTC. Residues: CASSQDRTEQYF.

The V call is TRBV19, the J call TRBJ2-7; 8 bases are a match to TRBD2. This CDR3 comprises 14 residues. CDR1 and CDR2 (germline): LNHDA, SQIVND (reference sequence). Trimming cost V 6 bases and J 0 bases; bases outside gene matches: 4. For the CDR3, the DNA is TGTGCCAGTAGAAGGCGGGAGGCCTCCTACGAGCAGTACTTC. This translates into CASRRREASYEQYF.

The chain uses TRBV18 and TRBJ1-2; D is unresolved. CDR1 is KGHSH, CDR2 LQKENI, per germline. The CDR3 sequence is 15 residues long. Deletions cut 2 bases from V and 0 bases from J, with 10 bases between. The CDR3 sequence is CASSPRTEANYGYTF. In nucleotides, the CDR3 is TGTGCCAGCTCACCAAGGACGGAAGCTAACTATGGCTACACCTTC.

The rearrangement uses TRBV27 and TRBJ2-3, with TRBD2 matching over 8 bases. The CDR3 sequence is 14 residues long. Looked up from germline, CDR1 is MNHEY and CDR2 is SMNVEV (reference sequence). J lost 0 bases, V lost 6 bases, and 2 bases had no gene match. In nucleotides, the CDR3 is TGTGCCAGCAGATCGGGGGGGAGCACAGATACGCAGTATTTT. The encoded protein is CASRSGGSTDTQYF.

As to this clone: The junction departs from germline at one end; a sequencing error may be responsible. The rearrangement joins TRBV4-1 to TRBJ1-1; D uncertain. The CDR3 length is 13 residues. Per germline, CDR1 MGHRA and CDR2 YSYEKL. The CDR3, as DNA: TGCGCCAGCAGCAAAGAGGGTCGGACTGAAGCTTTCTTT. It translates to CASSKEGRTEAFF.

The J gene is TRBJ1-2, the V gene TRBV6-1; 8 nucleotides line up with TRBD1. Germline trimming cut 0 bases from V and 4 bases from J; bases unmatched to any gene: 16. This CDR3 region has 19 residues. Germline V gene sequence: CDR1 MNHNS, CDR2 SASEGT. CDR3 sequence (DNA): TGTGCCAGCAGTGAAGCGCTTAGAGTGAGGGACAGGACAAGCTATGGCTACACCTTC. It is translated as CASSEALRVRDRTSYGYTF.

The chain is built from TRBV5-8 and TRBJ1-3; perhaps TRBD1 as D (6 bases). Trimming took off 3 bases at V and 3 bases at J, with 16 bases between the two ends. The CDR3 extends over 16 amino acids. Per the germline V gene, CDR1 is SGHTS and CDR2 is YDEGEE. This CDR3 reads CASSSLVTGSGNTIYF. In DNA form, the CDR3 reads TGTGCCAGCAGCTCCCTCGTCACAGGGAGTGGAAACACCATATATTTT.

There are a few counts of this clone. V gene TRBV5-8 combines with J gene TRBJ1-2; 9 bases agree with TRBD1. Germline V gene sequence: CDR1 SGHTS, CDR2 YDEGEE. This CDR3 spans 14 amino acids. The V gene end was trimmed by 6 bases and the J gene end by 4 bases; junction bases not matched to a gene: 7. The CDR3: CASTRGQGLYGYTF. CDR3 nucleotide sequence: TGTGCCAGCACCCGGGGACAGGGACTCTATGGCTACACCTTC.

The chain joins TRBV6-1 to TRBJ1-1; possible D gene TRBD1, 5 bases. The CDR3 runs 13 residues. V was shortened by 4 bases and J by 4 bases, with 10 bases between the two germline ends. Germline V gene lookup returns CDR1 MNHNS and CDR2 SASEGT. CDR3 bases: TGTGCCAGCAGTGGGGGGGGTGCCACTGAAGCTTTCTTT. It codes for CASSGGGATEAFF.

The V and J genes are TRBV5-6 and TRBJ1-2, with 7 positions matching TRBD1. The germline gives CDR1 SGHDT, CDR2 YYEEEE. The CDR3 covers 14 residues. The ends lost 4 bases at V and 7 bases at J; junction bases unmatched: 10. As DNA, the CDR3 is TGTGCCAGCAGCCCGGACAGGCCCGAGGGTGGCTACACCTTC. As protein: CASSPDRPEGGYTF.

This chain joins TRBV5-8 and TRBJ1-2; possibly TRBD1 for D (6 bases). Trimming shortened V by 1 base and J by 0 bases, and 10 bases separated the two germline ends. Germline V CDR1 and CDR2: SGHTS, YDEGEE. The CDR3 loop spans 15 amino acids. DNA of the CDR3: TGTGCCAGCAGCTTGTTTCAGGGGACTAACTATGGCTACACCTTC. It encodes CASSLFQGTNYGYTF.

This CDR3 reads CASSFNNYGYTF. The CDR3 nucleotides read TGTGCCAGCAGTTTTAATAACTATGGCTACACCTTC. The chain is built from TRBV28 and TRBJ1-2; D is unclear. The CDR3 consists of 12 residues. The germline V gene encodes CDR1 MDHEN and CDR2 SYDVKM. V lost 3 bases and J 1 base, leaving 3 bases between the germline ends.

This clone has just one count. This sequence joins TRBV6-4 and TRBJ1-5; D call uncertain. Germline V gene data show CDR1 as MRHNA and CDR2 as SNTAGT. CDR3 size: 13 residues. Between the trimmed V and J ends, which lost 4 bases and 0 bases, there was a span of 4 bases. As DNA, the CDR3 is TGTGCCAGCAGTGCGGGTAGCAATCAGCCCCAGCATTTT. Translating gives CASSAGSNQPQHF.

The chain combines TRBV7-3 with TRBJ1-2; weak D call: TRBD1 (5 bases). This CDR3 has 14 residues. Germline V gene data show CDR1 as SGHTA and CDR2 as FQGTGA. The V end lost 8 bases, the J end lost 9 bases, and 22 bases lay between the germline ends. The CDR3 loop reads CASHDGGTSSRYTF. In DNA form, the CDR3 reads TGTGCCAGCCACGACGGGGGTACCTCATCGCGCTACACCTTC.

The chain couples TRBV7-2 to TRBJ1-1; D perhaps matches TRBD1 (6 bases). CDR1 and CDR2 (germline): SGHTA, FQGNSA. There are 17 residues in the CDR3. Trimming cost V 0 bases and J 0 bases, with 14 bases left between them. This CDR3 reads CASSLAWGAQMNTEAFF. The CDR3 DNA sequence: TGTGCCAGCAGCTTAGCATGGGGGGCCCAAATGAACACTGAAGCTTTCTTT.

DNA of the CDR3: TGTGCCAGCAGTGGTAGGGGGCGCGGCGAGCAGTACTTC. As protein: CASSGRGRGEQYF. The V call is TRBV25-1, the J call TRBJ2-7, with 7 bases lining up with TRBD1. The germline V gene encodes CDR1 MGHDK and CDR2 SYGVNS. CDR3 length equals 13 residues. J gave up 6 bases and V 4 bases, and 6 bases lay outside the gene matches.

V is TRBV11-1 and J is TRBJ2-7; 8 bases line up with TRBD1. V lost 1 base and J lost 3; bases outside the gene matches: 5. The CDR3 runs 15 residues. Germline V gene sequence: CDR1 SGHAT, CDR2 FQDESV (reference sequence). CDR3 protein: CASSLGQGARYEQYF. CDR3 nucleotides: TGTGCCAGCAGCTTAGGGCAGGGGGCGCGCTACGAGCAGTACTTC. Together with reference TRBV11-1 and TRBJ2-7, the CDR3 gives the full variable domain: EAEVAQSPRYKITEKSQAVAFWCDPISGHATLYWYRQILGQGPELLVQFQDESVVDDSQLPKDRFSAERLKGVDSTLKIQPAELGDSAMYLCASSLGQGARYEQYFGPGTRLTVT.

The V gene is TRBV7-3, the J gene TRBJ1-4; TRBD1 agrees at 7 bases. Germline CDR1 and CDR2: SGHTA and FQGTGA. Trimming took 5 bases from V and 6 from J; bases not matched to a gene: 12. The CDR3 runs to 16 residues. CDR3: CASSPGPAQGDEKLFF. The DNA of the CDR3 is TGTGCCAGCAGCCCCGGGCCGGCGCAGGGGGATGAAAAACTGTTTTTT.